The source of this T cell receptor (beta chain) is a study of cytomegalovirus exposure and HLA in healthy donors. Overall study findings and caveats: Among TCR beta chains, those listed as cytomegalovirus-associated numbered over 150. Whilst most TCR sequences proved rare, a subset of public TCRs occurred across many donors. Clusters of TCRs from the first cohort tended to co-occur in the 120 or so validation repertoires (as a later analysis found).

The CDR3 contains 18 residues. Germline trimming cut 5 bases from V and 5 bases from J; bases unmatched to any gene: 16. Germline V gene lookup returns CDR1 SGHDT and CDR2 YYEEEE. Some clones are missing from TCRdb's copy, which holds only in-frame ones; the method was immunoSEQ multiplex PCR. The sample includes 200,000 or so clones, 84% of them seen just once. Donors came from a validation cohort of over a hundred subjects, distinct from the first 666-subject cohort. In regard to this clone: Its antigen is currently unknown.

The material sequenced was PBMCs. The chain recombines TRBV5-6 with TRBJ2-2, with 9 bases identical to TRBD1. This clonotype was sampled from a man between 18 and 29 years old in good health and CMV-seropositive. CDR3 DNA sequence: TGTGCCAGCAGTGAAACAGGGGGCCAAGGGGTACTAACCGGGGAGCTGTTTTTT. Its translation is CASSETGGQGVLTGELFF. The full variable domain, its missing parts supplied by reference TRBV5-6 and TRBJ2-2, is DAGVTQSPTHLIKTRGQQVTLRCSPKSGHDTVSWYQQALGQGPQFIFQYYEEEERQRGNFPDRFSGHQFPNYSSELNVNALLLGDSALYLCASSETGGQGVLTGELFFGEGSRLTVL.